This T cell receptor (beta chain) was identified during a study of OX40 agonist ivuxolimab in advanced cancers. For the study in its entirety: The costimulatory receptor OX40 (CD134) was targeted by ivuxolimab, a fully human IgG2 agonistic monoclonal antibody. Intravenous ivuxolimab was administered to patients every 2 weeks at six dose levels: 0.01, 0.1, 0.3, 1.5, 3 and 10 mg/kg. Of the approximately 50 dose-escalation patients, hepatocellular carcinoma was present in around 20, melanoma in some 15, renal cell carcinoma in 9 and head and neck cancer in 9. The dose-escalation cohort was about 83% male with a mean age of about 54 years, ranging from roughly 23 to 79. Patients were allowed to have had prior anti-PD-1, anti-PD-L1 or anti-CTLA-4 therapy, and approximately 40% of the dose-escalation patients had been treated with checkpoint inhibitors. Partial responses occurred in three dose-escalation patients: two with cutaneous melanoma and one with hepatocellular carcinoma. The point of sequencing TCRbeta in the periphery was to test whether ivuxolimab changed TCR sequence diversity and drove clonal T-cell expansion. The paper covers the monotherapy dose-escalation part of the phase I ivuxolimab trial, which included N of about 50 patients. The investigation overall reported the following: Low levels of normalized T-cell clonal expansion were also shown by some nonresponding patients. In the 0.1-3.0 mg/kg groups, partial responders were among the patients with the lowest normalized peripheral clonal expansion, particularly in CD8+ T cells. On average, CD8+ T cells showed more expanded clones than CD4+ T cells after ivuxolimab. The antigen specificity of the peripheral T cells that underwent clonal expansion was not determined. At doses of 0.1 to 3.0 mg/kg, clonal expansion of both CD4+ and CD8+ blood T cells was observed from baseline to week 6.

With regard to this clone: Its cognate antigen has yet to be identified. It has no much larger one-base neighbor in the sample; base qualities were not kept.

The trial excluded patients who had a history of autoimmune disease or were on systemic immunosuppression. Peripheral blood for TCR sequencing was collected from all dose cohorts at baseline, on cycle 4 day 1, and on cycle 7 day 1. Samples were obtained from an open-label, multicenter, first-in-human phase I dose-escalation trial of ivuxolimab. Adults with locally advanced or metastatic melanoma, renal cell, hepatocellular, or head and neck squamous cell carcinoma were enrolled in the trial. Before TCR sequencing, CD4+ T cells and CD8+ T cells were sorted from peripheral blood as separate populations. Genomic DNA was extracted from sorted cells for sequencing of the TCRbeta CDR3 region. The immunoSEQ Assay was used to sequence the TCRbeta CDR3 regions. Drawn from immuneACCESS, this table holds only the in-frame rearrangements with V and J called that TCRdb kept. Clones are partly lost; checked studies trace under half to an unresolved V gene and leave the rest unexplained. The sample table records 65,000 to 90,000 clones; about 90% of these occur just once. The leading ten clones occupy more than 7% of the sample.

The origin of this receptor is an adult with an advanced solid tumor such as melanoma, head and neck, liver or kidney cancer. The material sequenced was CD4+ or CD8+ T cells sorted from blood, taken in a trial of the OX40 agonist ivuxolimab.

The nucleotide sequence reads TGTGCCAGCAGTTACCCCCCGGCTGAGACCCAGTACTTC. Its translation reads: CASSYPPAETQYF. The sequence joins TRBV6-6 to TRBJ2-5; no D segment can be confidently identified. CDR1 MNHNY and CDR2 SVGAGI were looked up in the germline V gene (reference sequence). From cysteine to phenylalanine, the CDR3 is 13 amino acids long. Only CDR3 DNA is held: 39 bases, read in frame from base 1. V was cut back by 2 bases and J by 5 bases, leaving a gap of 9 bases between them.